One and the same sample provided the 18 T cell receptor beta chains below, sequenced in a study of human CD8 memory T cell subsets. It was UMI-labeled 5' RACE by which the TCR beta libraries were made. Using the 5' RACE reads, TCRdb records one entry per CDR3 protein without DNA. The sample's table shows 5,000 to 8,000 distinct CDR3 sequences. Input material: CD8+ effector memory T cells (TEM) sorted from PBMCs. The subset is: effector memory CD8 T cells, CCR7- CD45RO+ CD95+. These receptors all stem from a human donor in good health.

The V gene is TRBV25-1, the J gene TRBJ2-1; TCRdb designates TRBD1, a call that cannot be tested without DNA. The CDR3 length is 15 residues. Germline CDR1 reads MGHDK; CDR2 reads SYGVNS. CDR3 protein: CASSERGADYNEQFF.

This clonotype is called medium-sized based on its frequency. This chain uses TRBV4-2 with TRBJ1-1; the D gene TCRdb calls, TRBD1, cannot be checked with no DNA. This CDR3 has 15 residues. Germline lookup yields CDR1 LGHNA and CDR2 YNFKEQ. The CDR3 protein is CASSVHKGASPEAFF.

The chain combines TRBV7-9 with TRBJ2-1; absent DNA, TCRdb's TRBD2 call cannot be checked. Germline values: CDR1 SEHNR, CDR2 FQNEAQ (reference sequence). The CDR3 totals 16 residues. This CDR3 is CASSPRDTGAYNEQFF.

The chain recombines TRBV4-1 with TRBJ2-3; TCRdb selects TRBD1, and the lack of DNA leaves this call unchecked. The germline V gene encodes CDR1 MGHRA and CDR2 YSYEKL. The CDR3 contains 18 residues. The CDR3 reads CASSQTQAGTGKTDTQYF.

V usage is TRBV7-8 and J usage is TRBJ2-7; TCRdb outputs TRBD2, but without DNA this stays unchecked. The length of the CDR3 is 16 residues. Germline CDR1 SGHVS, CDR2 FQNEAQ. The CDR3 spells CASSFPTGTTPCEQYF.

V gene TRBV10-3 combines with J gene TRBJ2-6; no DNA is available, so the TRBD1 call from TCRdb remains unchecked. The CDR3 is 14 residues long. Germline V CDR1 and CDR2: ENHRY, SYGVKD. CDR3 sequence reads: CAISQGAGANVLTF.

The chain is built from TRBV27 and TRBJ2-7; TCRdb's D call, TRBD1, is unchecked because there is no DNA. Germline assignment: CDR1 MNHEY and CDR2 SMNVEV (reference sequence). This CDR3 is built from 15 residues. CDR3 in amino acids: CASRNGQGATYEQYF.

This clonotype is deemed medium-sized (0.01 to 0.1%) by its frequency. This chain joins TRBV6-2 or TRBV6-3 and TRBJ1-2. This CDR3 is 15 amino acids long. Per germline, CDR1 MNHEY and CDR2 SVGEGT. CDR3 sequence: CASSYSTRPRTGYTF.

The V gene is TRBV3-1, the J gene TRBJ2-3; TCRdb returns TRBD1, unconfirmable since there is no DNA. Germline CDR1 is LGHDT and CDR2 is YNNKEL (reference sequence). This CDR3 spans 18 amino acids. This CDR3 is CASSQRPQQLGRTDTQYF.

This chain joins TRBV20-1 and TRBJ2-7; without DNA, the TCRdb call of TRBD1 cannot be checked. The CDR3 consists of 15 residues. Germline V gene sequence: CDR1 DFQATT, CDR2 SNEGSKA (reference sequence). The CDR3 sequence is CSASDIYDRVYEQYF.

The chain has TRBV19 and TRBJ1-2; TCRdb's D call of TRBD1 is untestable without DNA. The germline gives CDR1 LNHDA, CDR2 SQIVND (reference sequence). The CDR3 covers 15 residues. The CDR3 loop reads CASSGWTGDPDGYTF.

This clonotype ranks as medium-sized in terms of frequency. The chain employs TRBV5-1 and TRBJ2-1. Germline V gives CDR1 SGHRS, CDR2 YFSETQ. The CDR3 has 13 amino acids. CDR3 sequence: CASSWTPDGEQFF.

The chain employs TRBV6-4 and TRBJ2-1. The CDR3 covers 13 residues. The germline V gene has CDR1 MRHNA and CDR2 SNTAGT. This CDR3 reads CASSVGFGNEQFF.

J is TRBJ1-1 and V is TRBV10-2; TCRdb selects TRBD1, and the lack of DNA leaves this call unchecked. This CDR3 region has 18 residues. Germline-derived CDR1 and CDR2 are WSHSY and SAAADI. This CDR3 reads CASSALGPTREGNTEAFF.

The CDR3 protein is CATSREKRGGDEQFF. The genes are TRBV15 and TRBJ2-1; TCRdb names TRBD2, which stays unverified in the absence of DNA. The CDR3 runs to 15 residues. Looked up from germline, CDR1 is LNHNV and CDR2 is YYDKDF (reference sequence). Full variable domain (remainder filled in from reference TRBV15 and TRBJ2-1): DAMVIQNPRYQVTQFGKPVTLSCSQTLNHNVMYWYQQKSSQAPKLLFHYYDKDFNNEADTPDNFQSRRPNTSFCFLDIRSPGLGDTAMYLCATSREKRGGDEQFFGPGTRLTVL.

The chain couples TRBV7-9 to TRBJ2-3; as DNA is missing, the TRBD1 call by TCRdb cannot be tested. Germline lookup yields CDR1 SEHNR and CDR2 FQNEAQ (reference sequence). The CDR3 is 16 residues long. The CDR3 sequence is CASSPRTGKDTDTQYF. Together with reference TRBV7-9 and TRBJ2-3, the CDR3 gives the full variable domain: DTGVSQNPRHKITKRGQNVTFRCDPISEHNRLYWYRQTLGQGPEFLTYFQNEAQLEKSRLLSDRFSAERPKGSFSTLEIQRTEQGDSAMYLCASSPRTGKDTDTQYFGPGTRLTVL.

This chain uses TRBV20-1 with TRBJ2-1. This CDR3 has 15 residues. Germline CDR1 reads DFQATT; CDR2 reads SNEGSKA (reference sequence). CDR3 residues: CSASSDPSSYNEQFF.

This clonotype counts as medium-sized by frequency. This chain connects TRBV11-2 to TRBJ2-7. The CDR3 extends over 14 amino acids. Germline V lookup: CDR1 SGHAT, CDR2 FQNNGV. CDR3 sequence: CASSLDAVDYEQYF.